The source of this T cell receptor beta chain is a study of CD8 T cells in Susac syndrome. Random hexamers were used to reverse transcribe about 0.45 to 1 ug of RNA. Amplification of TCR beta CDR3 used immunoSEQ multiplex PCR across 54 Vbeta and 13 Jbeta. MiXCR, applied by TCRdb to the immunoSEQ multiplex PCR reads, yields one record per CDR3 protein. The table lists about 440,000 distinct CDR3 sequences, around 85% of them singletons. Germline-derived CDR1 and CDR2 are GTSNPN and SVGIG (reference sequence). The trim removed 3 bases at V and 4 bases at J, leaving 1 base unmatched. CDR3 length: 14 amino acids. High-throughput TCR beta sequencing covered peripheral CD8+ and CD4+ T cells. The patients serving as multiple sclerosis controls were treatment-naive. They had stable or active relapsing-remitting disease and fulfilled revised McDonald criteria.

The chain links TRBV30 to TRBJ2-1; the match to TRBD2 covers 12 bases. The receptor's source is a human donor with multiple sclerosis. Sequencing was done on a sample of CD8+ T cells from PBMCs. This CDR3 is CAWRTSGGYNEQFF. In DNA form, the CDR3 reads TGTGCCTGGAGGACTAGCGGGGGATACAATGAGCAGTTCTTC.